The T cell receptor beta chain under discussion was sequenced for a study of response to subunit inactivated influenza vaccine (dated by TCRdb to 2017 to 2018). Context from the whole study: To follow how T cells responded to a trivalent subunit inactivated influenza vaccine, the researchers relied on deep quantitative profiling of the T cell receptor repertoire.

The CDR3 sequence holds 14 residues, the cysteine and phenylalanine included. Here the CDR3 DNA is all that survives: 42 bases in frame from base 1. V is cut back by 6 bases and J by 8 bases, with 6 bases in the junction unmatched. CDR1 is given as MNHNS and CDR2 as SASEGT, both from the germline V gene. Paper-wide results and their limitations: The authors suggested that each seasonal influenza vaccination may recruit only a limited number of new T cells.

Notes on this clonotype: What this receptor recognizes is not known. Base-call qualities are not available, and no considerably larger clone is one nucleotide away.

The library was generated by RT-PCR. The run used an Illumina HiSeq 2500. TCRdb applied fastp at Q25 and MiXCR to the public reads, then kept only in-frame beta chains. CDR3 protein sequences are deduplicated, and each keeps its most common genes and DNA. The sample table holds about 310,000 distinct CDR3 sequences, of which 20% to 25% were seen once. The ten largest clones represent around a tenth of the sample. The chain joins TRBV6-1 to TRBJ1-4; 10 of the junction bases match TRBD1. The origin of this receptor is a man aged 50 to 69 who received an inactivated influenza vaccine. Donor details come from another sample of the same person, matched by shared clones. The sequences come from PBMCs from blood, collected about 20 months after vaccination. DNA sequence: TGTGCCAGCAGCCCCGGGACAGGGGCCGAAAAACTGTTTTTT. Translated, this gives CASSPGTGAEKLFF.